This TCR beta chain derives from a study of early T cells in non-severe SARS-CoV-2 infection. Study-level background: The study sequenced bulk RNA from unsorted whole blood, with chains unpaired. Study-wide findings and caveats: Anti-spike CD8 responses were favored by VDJdb matching, which missed private and CD4 specificities.

Germline lookup yields CDR1 SEHNR and CDR2 FQNEAQ (reference sequence). The CDR3 is 15 residues long. Trimming shortened V by 5 bases and J by 0 bases, and 11 bases separated the two germline ends. Each cDNA molecule carried a unique molecular identifier. TCRdb re-called the 5' RACE reads through MiXCR, storing one row per CDR3 protein. The repertoire includes 30,000 to 35,000 distinct CDR3 sequences, 4.7% of them detected once, and 7.5% to 10% sits in the top ten. On this clonotype: Its target is not known.

The specimen sequenced was whole blood. The rearrangement links TRBV7-9 to TRBJ2-1, with D possibly matching TRBD1 (5 bases). The TCR was taken from an adult who was a healthcare worker with PCR-confirmed SARS-CoV-2 infection or an uninfected control (not recorded which). For the CDR3, the DNA is TGTGCCAGCAGCCCCCAACAGGTCTCCTACAATGAGCAGTTCTTC. Protein sequence: CASSPQQVSYNEQFF.